This paragraph reports one TCR beta chain. Its binding antigen is unknown. Base qualities are missing; no much larger clone stands one base away. Receptors were amplified or captured by PCR. The reads were generated on an Illumina HiSeq 2500. To reduce PCR and sequencing biases, unique molecular identifiers were built into the TCR beta cDNA libraries. Every 1 to 10 million input T cells yielded 500,000 or so cDNA molecules, meaning each molecule approximated one T cell. Patient libraries were prepared and sequenced with the same protocol used for the earlier healthy control dataset. Samples belonging to the same batch were prepared together, multiplexed and sequenced on a shared HiSeq lane. Processing in the source paper ran as follows. Raw barcoded reads were processed with MIGEC, and single-read molecular identifier groups were discarded before consensus assembly and CDR3 extraction. Clonotype tables were post-analysed with VDJtools, and diversity was normalized by down-sampling all datasets to the smallest sample size. Repertoire overlap clustering matched CDR3 amino acid but not nucleotide sequences to correct batch-related cross-sample contamination. TCRdb reanalyzed the raw reads on its own, using fastp at Q25 for trimming and MiXCR for clone calling, and kept in-frame beta chains. Entries are consolidated by CDR3 protein sequence, retaining the most common genes and DNA. For this entry, the V and J calls and clone size follow TCRdb and not the study's own pipeline. The sample yields roughly 670,000 distinct CDR3 sequences; over 45% were counted once. 10% to 12% of the sample is held by the ten biggest clonotypes.

These data come from a study of post-analysis software for immune sequencing data (dated by TCRdb to between 2015 and 2017). Background on the whole study: Recorded disease courses included relapsing-remitting, secondary progressive and progressive-relapsing multiple sclerosis, with some patients lacking subtype annotation. The patient repertoires were compared against around 11 previously published healthy control repertoires obtained from donors aged roughly 6 to 26 years. A subset of samples was prepared in parallel using single-end sample barcoding, then pooled and co-amplified after Illumina adapter ligation.

Sequences DFQATT (CDR1) and SNEGSKA (CDR2) are obtained from the germline V gene (reference sequence). V is clipped by 3 bases and J by 11 bases, and the sequence between their germline boundaries is 25 bases long. The CDR3 goes from the cysteine to the phenylalanine over 15 residues. Only the CDR3 portion is preserved as DNA: 45 bases, with reading frame beginning at the first base. TCR beta repertoires were profiled from peripheral blood of roughly 13 young patients with multiple sclerosis to demonstrate the VDJtools post-analysis software. The multiple sclerosis patients were children and adolescents between roughly 6 and 16 years of age. General conclusions and limits of the study: Compared with controls, multiple sclerosis patients had significantly lower normalized Chao1 diversity, a finding suggesting substantial peripheral T-cell clonal expansion. The control group was slightly older than the multiple sclerosis patient group. Significantly higher frequencies in patients than in controls were found for roughly 5 TRBV segments, including TRBV5-6, TRBV5-1 and TRBV20-1. When samples were clustered directly using the F measure, samples prepared in the same batch co-clustered strongly, which prompted a batch-effect correction.

The chain links TRBV20-1 with TRBJ2-5, with a weak D call of TRBD2 (6 bases match). The sequence was collected from a girl aged 2 to 9 with multiple sclerosis. Sequencing input: blood. Here the CDR3 is given as CSARERTFSSGEQYF. At the DNA level, the sequence is TGCAGTGCTAGGGAACGGACTTTCTCCTCGGGGGAGCAGTACTTC.